This entry features one T cell receptor beta chain sequence. No antigen is known for it. This specimen belongs to a study of post-analysis software for immune sequencing data. Presence of unique molecular identifiers characterized the TCR beta cDNA libraries. TCRdb itself ran the PCR reads through MiXCR, one entry per CDR3 protein. The repertoire holds roughly 580,000 distinct CDR3 sequences, around 44% seen once, with under 2% in the top ten. Germline CDR1 is MGHRA and CDR2 is YSYEKL. The V and J ends lost 0 bases and 9 bases respectively, with 17 bases between them. CDR3 size: 15 residues. Study-wide results and caveats: About 5 TRBV segments were more frequent in patients than controls; TRBV5-6, TRBV5-1 and TRBV20-1 belonged to this group.

The genes are TRBV4-1 and TRBJ2-5; perhaps TRBD2 as D (6 bases). What was sequenced was blood. This TCR came from a girl between 10 and 17 years old with multiple sclerosis. The CDR3 loop reads CASSQDLGPRRAQYF. In DNA form, the CDR3 reads TGCGCCAGCAGCCAAGATCTGGGGCCCAGGAGGGCCCAGTACTTC.